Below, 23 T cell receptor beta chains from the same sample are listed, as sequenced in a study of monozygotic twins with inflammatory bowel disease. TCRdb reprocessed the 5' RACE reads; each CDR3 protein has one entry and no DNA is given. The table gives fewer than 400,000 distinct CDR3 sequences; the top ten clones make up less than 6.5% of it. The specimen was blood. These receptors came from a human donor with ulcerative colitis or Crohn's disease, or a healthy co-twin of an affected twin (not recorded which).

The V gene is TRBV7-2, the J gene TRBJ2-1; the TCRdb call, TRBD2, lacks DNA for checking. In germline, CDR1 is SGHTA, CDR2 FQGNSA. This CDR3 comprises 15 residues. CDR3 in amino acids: CASSLAGVPLDEQFF.

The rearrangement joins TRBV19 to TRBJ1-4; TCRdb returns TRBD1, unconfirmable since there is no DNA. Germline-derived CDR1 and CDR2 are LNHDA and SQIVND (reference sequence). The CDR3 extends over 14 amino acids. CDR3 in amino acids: CASSHGILNERLFF.

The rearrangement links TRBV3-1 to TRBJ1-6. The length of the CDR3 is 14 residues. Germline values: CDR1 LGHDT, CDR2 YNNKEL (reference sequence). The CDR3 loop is CASSPASRPSPLHF.

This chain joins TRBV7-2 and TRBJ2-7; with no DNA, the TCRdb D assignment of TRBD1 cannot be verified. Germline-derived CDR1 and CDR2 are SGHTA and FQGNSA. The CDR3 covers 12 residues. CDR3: CASSREFYEQYF.

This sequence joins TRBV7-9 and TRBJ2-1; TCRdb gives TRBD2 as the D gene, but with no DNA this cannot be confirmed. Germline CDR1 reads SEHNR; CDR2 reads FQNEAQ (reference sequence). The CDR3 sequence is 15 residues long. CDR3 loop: CASTQAGGAFNEQFF.

The CDR3 sequence is CASSLFRSQSGTQYF. This chain uses TRBV12-3 or TRBV12-4 with TRBJ2-5; TCRdb outputs TRBD1, but without DNA this stays unchecked. The CDR3 runs to 15 residues.

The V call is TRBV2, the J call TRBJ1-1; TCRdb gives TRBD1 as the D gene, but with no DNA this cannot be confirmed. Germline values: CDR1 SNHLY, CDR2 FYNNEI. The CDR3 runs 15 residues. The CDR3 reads CASSPIPTGNTEAFF.

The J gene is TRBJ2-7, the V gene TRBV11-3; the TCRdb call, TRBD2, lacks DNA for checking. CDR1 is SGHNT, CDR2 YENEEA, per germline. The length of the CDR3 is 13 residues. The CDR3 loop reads CASSRGWEREQYF.

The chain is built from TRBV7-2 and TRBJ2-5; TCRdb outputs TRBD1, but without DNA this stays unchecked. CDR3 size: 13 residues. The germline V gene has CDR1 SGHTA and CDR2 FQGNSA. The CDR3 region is CASSYQGAQTQYF.

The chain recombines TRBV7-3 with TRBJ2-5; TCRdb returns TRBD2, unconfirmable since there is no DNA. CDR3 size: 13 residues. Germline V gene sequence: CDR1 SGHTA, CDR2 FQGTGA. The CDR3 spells CASRLPPAETQYF.

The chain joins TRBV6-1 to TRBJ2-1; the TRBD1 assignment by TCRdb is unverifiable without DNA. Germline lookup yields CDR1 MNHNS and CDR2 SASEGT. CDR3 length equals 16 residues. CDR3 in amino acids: CASTSFRDRTGNEQFF.

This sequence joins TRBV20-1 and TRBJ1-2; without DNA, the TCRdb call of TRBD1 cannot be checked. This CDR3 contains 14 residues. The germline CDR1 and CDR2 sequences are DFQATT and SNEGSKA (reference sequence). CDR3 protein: CSARASGTNYGYTF.

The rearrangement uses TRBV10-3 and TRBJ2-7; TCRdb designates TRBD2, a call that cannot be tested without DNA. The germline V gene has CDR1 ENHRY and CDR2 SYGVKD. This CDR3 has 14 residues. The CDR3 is CAISSGGPSYEQYF.

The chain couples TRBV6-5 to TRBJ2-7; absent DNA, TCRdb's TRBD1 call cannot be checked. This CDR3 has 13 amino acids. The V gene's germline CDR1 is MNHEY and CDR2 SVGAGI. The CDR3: CASSRQVGSEQYF.

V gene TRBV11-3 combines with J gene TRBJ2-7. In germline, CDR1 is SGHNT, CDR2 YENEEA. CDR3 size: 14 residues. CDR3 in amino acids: CASSLDSGAYEQYF.

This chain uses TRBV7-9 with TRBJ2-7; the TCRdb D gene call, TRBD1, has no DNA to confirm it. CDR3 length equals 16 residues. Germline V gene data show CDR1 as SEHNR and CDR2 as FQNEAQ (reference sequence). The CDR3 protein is CASSSTGQTSLGEQYF.

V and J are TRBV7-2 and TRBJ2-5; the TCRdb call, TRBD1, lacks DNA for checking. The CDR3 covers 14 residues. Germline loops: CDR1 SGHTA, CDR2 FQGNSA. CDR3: CASSRTGPQETQYF.

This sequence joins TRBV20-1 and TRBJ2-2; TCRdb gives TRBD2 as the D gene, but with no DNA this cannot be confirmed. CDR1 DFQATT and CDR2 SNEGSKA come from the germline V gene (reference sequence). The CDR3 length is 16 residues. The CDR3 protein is CSARESGRARDGELFF.

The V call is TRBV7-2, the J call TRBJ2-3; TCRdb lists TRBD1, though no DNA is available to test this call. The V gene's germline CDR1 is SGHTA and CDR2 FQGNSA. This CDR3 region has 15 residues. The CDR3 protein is CASSLGTASASTQYF.

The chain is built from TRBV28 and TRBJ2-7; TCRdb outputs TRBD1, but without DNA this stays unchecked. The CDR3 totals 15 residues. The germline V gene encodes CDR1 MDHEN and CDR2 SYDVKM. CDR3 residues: CASSPDREIAGEQYF.

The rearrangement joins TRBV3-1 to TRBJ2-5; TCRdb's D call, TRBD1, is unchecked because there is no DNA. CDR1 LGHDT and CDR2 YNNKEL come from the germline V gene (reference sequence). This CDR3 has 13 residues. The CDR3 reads CASNPLGTETQYF.

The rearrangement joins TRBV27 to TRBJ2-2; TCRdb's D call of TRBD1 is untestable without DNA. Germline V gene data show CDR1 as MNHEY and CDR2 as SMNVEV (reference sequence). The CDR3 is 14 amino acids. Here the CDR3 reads CASSLQGGRGELFF.

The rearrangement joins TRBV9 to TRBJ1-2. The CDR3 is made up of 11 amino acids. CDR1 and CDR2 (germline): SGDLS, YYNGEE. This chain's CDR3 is CASSGLYGYTF.